This T cell receptor beta chain was sequenced for a study of technical replicates of blood from several donors. Using immunoSEQ multiplex PCR, the repertoire was profiled, and TCRdb retains in-frame clones only, with some absent. The table shows tens of thousands of clones, with 80% to 95% occurring only once. Germline values: CDR1 LNHDA, CDR2 SQIVND (reference sequence). The CDR3 has 16 residues. Trimming removed 6 bases from V and 2 bases from J; junction bases left unmatched: 9. Material: PBMCs. The receptor was derived from a human donor in good health. Some clones in this sample may be carry-over from other donors' samples. The chain carries TRBV19 and TRBJ1-5; TRBD1 agrees at 8 bases. The CDR3 is CASSKDRVRGNQPQHF. CDR3 DNA sequence: TGTGCCAGTAGCAAGGACAGGGTTCGGGGCAATCAGCCCCAGCATTTT.